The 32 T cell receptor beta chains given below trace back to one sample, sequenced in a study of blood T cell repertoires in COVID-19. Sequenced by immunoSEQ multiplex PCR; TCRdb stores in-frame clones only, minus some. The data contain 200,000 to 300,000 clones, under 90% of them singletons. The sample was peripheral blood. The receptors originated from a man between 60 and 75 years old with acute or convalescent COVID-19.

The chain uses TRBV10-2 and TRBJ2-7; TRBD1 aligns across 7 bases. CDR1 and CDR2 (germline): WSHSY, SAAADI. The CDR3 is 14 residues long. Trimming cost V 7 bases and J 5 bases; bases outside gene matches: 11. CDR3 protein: CASTPDRVGHEQYF. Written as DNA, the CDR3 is TGCGCCAGCACCCCCGACAGGGTGGGGCACGAGCAGTACTTC.

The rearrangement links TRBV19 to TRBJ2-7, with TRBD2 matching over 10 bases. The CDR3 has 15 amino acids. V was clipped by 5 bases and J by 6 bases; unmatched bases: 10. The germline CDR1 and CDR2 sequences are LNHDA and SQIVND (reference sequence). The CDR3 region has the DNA TGTGCCAGTAGTCCGCCGGGACTAGCGTCAGGCGAGCAGTACTTC. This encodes CASSPPGLASGEQYF.

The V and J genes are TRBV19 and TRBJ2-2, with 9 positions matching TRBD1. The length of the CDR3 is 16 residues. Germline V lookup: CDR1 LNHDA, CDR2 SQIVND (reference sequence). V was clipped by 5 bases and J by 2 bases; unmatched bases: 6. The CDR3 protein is CASSPGTGKNTGELFF. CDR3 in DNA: TGTGCCAGTAGTCCAGGGACAGGGAAAAACACCGGGGAGCTGTTTTTT.

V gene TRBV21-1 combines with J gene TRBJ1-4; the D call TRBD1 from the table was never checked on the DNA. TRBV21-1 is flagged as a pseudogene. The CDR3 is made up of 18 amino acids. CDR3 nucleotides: TGTGCCAGCAGCCAATCAGGGACAGGGGAGACGGTACGCGAAAAACTGTTTTTT. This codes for CASSQSGTGETVREKLFF.

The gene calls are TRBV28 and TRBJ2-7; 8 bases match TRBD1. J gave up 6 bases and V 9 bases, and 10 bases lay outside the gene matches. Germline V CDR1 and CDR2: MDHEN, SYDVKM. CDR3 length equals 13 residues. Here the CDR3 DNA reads TGTGCCAGTTTGACAGGGGTCCATGGCGAGCAGTACTTC. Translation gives CASLTGVHGEQYF.

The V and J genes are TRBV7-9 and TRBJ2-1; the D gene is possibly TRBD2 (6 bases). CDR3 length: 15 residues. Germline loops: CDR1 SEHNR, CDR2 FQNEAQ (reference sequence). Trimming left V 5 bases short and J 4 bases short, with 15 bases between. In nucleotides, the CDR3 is TGTGCCAGCAGCACAGCCGGGACTTTTTACAATGAGCAGTTCTTC. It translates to CASSTAGTFYNEQFF.

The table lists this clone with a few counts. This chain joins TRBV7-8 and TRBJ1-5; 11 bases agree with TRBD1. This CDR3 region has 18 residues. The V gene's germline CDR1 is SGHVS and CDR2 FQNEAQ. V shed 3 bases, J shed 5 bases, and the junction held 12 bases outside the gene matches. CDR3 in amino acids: CASSLDRGQGIGYQPQHF. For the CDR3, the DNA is TGTGCCAGCAGCTTGGACAGGGGGCAGGGTATCGGCTATCAGCCCCAGCATTTT.

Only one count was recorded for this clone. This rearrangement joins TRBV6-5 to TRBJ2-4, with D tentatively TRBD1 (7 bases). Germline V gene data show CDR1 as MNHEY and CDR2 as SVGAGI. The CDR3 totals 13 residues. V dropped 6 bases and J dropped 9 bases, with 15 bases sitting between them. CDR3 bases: TGTGCCAGCAGGACCCCAGGGGGGAGCATTCAGTACTTC. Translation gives CASRTPGGSIQYF.

CDR3 nucleotides: TGTGCCAGCGGGACTGGGCCCTCCTACGAGCAGTACTTC. Amino acid sequence: CASGTGPSYEQYF. The rearrangement uses TRBV9 and TRBJ2-7, with D perhaps TRBD2 (6 bases). Germline V gene sequence: CDR1 SGDLS, CDR2 YYNGEE. V lost 7 bases, J lost 0 bases, and 11 bases lay in between. The CDR3 has 13 amino acids.

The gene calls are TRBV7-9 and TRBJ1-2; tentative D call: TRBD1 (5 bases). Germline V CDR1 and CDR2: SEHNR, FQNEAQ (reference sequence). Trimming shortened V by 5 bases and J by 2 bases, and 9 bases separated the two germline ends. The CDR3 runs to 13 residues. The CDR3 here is CASSTTVNYGYTF. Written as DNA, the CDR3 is TGTGCCAGCAGCACGACAGTAAACTATGGCTACACCTTC.

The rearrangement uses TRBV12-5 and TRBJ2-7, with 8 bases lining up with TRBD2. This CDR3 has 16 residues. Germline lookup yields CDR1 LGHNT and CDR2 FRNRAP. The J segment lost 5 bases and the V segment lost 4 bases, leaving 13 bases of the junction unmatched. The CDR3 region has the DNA TGTGCTAGTGGTTCTGACGGGGGGGGCGCCTACGACGAGCAGTACTTC. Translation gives CASGSDGGGAYDEQYF.

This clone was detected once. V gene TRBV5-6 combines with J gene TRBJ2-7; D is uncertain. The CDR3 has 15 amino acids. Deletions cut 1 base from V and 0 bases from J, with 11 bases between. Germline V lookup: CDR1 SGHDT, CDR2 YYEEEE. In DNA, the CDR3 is TGTGCCAGCAGCTTGACCGGGTCTAGCTCCTACGAGCAGTACTTC. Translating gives CASSLTGSSSYEQYF.

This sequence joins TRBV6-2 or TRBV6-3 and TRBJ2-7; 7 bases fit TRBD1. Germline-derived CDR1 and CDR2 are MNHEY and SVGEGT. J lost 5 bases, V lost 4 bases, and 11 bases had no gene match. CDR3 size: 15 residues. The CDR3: CASSLSPGQSHEQYF. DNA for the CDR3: TGTGCCAGCAGTTTATCCCCGGGACAGTCCCACGAGCAGTACTTC.

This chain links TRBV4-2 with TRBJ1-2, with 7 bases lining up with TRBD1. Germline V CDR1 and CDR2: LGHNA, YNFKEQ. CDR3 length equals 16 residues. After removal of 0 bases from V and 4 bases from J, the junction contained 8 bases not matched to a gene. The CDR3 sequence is CASSQDSRGLGYGYTF. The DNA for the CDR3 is TGTGCCAGCAGCCAAGATAGTAGGGGGCTCGGCTATGGCTACACCTTC.

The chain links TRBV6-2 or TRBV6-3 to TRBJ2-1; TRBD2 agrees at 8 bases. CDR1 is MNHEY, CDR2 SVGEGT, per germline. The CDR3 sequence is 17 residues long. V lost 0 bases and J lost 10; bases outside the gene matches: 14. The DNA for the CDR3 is TGTGCCAGCAGTTACTCGATCGTGGTAGCGGGGTCGTGGGAGCAGTTCTTC. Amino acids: CASSYSIVVAGSWEQFF.

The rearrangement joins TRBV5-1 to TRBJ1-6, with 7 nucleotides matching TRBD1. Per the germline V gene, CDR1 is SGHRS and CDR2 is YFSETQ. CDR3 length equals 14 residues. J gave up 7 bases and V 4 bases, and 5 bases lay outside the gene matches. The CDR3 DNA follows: TGCGCCAGCAGCCCGGGACAGAACAATTCACCCCTCCACTTT. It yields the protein CASSPGQNNSPLHF. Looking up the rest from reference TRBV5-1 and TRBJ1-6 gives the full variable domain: KAGVTQTPRYLIKTRGQQVTLSCSPISGHRSVSWYQQTPGQGLQFLFEYFSETQRNKGNFPGRFSGRQFSNSRSEMNVSTLELGDSALYLCASSPGQNNSPLHFGNGTRLTVT.

The CDR3 bases are TGCAGCGTTGGGATGGGACAGGGTGCCTATGGCTACACCTTC. Translation: CSVGMGQGAYGYTF. The genes are TRBV29-1 and TRBJ1-2; the match to TRBD1 covers 9 bases. In germline, CDR1 is SQVTM, CDR2 ANQGSEA. This CDR3 region has 14 residues. V lost 4 bases, J lost 4 bases, and 7 bases stayed unmatched. Full variable domain (missing parts from reference TRBV29-1 and TRBJ1-2): SAVISQKPSRDICQRGTSLTIQCQVDSQVTMMFWYRQQPGQSLTLIATANQGSEATYESGFVIDKFPISRPNLTFSTLTVSNMSPEDSSIYLCSVGMGQGAYGYTFGSGTRLTVV.

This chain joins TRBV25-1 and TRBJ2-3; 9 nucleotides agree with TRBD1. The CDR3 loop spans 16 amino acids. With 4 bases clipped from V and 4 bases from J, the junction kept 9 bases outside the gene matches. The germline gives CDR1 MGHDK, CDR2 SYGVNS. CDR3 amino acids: CASSAPGTGKSDTQYF. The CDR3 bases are TGTGCCAGCAGTGCCCCCGGGACAGGGAAATCAGATACGCAGTATTTT.

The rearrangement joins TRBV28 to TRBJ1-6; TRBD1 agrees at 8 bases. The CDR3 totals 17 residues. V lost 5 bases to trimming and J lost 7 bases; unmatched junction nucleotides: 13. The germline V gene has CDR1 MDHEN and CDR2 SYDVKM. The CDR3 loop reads CASSPLRTGTLNSPLHF. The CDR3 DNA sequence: TGTGCCAGCAGTCCCCTTCGGACAGGGACGTTGAATTCACCCCTCCACTTT.

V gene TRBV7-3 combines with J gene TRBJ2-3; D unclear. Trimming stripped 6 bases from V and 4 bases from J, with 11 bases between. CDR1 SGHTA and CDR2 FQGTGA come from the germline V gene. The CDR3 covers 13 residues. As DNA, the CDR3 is TGTGCCAGCAGGCGGAGTACCGCAGATACGCAGTATTTT. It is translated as CASRRSTADTQYF.

In DNA, the CDR3 is TGTGCCAGCAGTACAAGACAGGCGCATTACGAGCAGTACTTC. It is translated as CASSTRQAHYEQYF. The chain links TRBV6-5 to TRBJ2-7; tentative D call: TRBD1 (6 bases). The CDR3 is made up of 14 amino acids. Trimming left V 5 bases short and J 4 bases short, with 15 bases between. CDR1 is MNHEY and CDR2 is SVGAGI in the germline V gene.

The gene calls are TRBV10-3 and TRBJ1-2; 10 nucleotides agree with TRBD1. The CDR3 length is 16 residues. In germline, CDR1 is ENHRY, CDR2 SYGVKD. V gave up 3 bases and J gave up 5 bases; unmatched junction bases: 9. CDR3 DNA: TGTGCCATCAGTGAAGGAGGACAGGGGGTGGGGTATGGCTACACCTTC. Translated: CAISEGGQGVGYGYTF.

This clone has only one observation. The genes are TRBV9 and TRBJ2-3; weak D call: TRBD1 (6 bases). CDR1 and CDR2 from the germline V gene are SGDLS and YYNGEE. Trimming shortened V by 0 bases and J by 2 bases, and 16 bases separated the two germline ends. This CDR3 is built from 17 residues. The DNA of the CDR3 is TGTGCCAGCAGCGTAGAATCAGGGACATTCCTCACAGATACGCAGTATTTT. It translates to CASSVESGTFLTDTQYF.

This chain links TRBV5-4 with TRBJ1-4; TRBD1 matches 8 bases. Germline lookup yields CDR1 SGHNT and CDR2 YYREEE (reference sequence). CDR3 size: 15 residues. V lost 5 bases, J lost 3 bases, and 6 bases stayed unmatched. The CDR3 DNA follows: TGTGCCAGCAGTCCCACAGGGGGGGCTAATGAAAAACTGTTTTTT. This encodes CASSPTGGANEKLFF.

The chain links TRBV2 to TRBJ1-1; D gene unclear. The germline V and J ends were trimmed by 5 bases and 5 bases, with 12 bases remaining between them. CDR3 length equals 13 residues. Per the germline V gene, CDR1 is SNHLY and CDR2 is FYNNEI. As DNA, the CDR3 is TGTGCCAGCAGTCCGTCCGGGGTGACTGAAGCTTTCTTT. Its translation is CASSPSGVTEAFF.

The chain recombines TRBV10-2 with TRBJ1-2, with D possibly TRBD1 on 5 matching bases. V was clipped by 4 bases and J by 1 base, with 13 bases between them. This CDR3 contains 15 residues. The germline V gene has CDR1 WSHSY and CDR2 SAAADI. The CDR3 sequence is CASSAGRGFNYGYTF. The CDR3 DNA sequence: TGCGCCAGCAGTGCGGGGCGGGGTTTTAACTATGGCTACACCTTC.

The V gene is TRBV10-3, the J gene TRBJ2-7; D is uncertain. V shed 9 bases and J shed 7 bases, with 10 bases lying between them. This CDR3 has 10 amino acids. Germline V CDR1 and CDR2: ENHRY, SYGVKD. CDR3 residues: CAITSREQYF. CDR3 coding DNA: TGTGCCATTACGTCCAGGGAGCAGTACTTC.

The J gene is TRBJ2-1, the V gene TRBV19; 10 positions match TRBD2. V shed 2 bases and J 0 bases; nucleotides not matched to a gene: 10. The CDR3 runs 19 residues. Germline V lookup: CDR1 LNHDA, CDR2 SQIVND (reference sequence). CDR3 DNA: TGTGCCAGTAGTATAATACTAGCGGGGTTGTTGGGCTCCTACAATGAGCAGTTCTTC. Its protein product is CASSIILAGLLGSYNEQFF.

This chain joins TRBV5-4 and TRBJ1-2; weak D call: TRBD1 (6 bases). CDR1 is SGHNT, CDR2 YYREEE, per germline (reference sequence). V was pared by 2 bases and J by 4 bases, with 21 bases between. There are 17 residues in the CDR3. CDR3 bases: TGTGCCAGCAGCTTTTCTGGGGGGGCAGGATCGGTCTATGGCTACACCTTC. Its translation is CASSFSGGAGSVYGYTF.

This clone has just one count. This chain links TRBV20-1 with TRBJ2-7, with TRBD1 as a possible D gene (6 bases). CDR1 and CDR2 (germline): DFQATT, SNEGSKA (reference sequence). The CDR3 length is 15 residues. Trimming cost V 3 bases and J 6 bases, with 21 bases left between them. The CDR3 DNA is TGCAGTGCTAGTAAGTTGGAGGACAGAACGGCCGAGCAGTACTTC. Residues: CSASKLEDRTAEQYF.

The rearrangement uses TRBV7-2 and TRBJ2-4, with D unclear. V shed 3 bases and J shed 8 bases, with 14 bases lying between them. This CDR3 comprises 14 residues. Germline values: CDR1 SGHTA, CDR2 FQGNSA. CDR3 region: CASSFSRIEDIQYF. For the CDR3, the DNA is TGTGCCAGCAGCTTTTCACGTATTGAGGACATTCAGTACTTC.

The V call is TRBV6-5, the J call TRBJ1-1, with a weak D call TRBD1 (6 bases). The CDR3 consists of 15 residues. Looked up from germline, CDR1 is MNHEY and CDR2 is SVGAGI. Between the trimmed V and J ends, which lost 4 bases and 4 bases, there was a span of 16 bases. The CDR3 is CASSFSTGTGTEAFF. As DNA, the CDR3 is TGTGCCAGCAGTTTCTCGACAGGAACAGGCACTGAAGCTTTCTTT.